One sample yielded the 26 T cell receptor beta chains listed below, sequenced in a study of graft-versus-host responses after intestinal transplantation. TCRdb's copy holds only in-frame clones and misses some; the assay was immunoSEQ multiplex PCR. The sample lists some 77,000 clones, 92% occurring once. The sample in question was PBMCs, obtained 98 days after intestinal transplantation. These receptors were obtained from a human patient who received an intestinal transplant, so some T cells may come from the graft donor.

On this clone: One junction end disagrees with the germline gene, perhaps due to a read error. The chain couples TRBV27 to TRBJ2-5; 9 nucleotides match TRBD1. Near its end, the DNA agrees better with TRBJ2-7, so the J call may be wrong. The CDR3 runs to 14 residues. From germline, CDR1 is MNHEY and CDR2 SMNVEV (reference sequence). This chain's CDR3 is CASSLKGQGSEQYF. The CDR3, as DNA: TGCGCCAGCAGTTTAAAGGGACAGGGCTCCGAGCAGTACTTC.

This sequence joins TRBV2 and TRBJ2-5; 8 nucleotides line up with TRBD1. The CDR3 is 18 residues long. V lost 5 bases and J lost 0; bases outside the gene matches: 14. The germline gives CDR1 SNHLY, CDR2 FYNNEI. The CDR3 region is CASSPRRGGQGDQETQYF. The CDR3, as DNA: TGTGCCAGCAGTCCGCGACGAGGAGGACAGGGAGACCAAGAGACCCAGTACTTC.

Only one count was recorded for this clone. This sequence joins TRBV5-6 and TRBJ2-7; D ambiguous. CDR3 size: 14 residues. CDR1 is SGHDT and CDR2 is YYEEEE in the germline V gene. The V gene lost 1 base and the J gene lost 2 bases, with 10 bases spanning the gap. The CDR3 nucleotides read TGTGCCAGCAGCTTGATGGGTAGTCCCTACGAGCAGTACTTC. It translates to CASSLMGSPYEQYF.

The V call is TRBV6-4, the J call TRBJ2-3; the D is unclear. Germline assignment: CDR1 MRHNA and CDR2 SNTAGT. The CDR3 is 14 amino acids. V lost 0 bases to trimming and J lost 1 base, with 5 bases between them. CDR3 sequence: CASSDSQGTDTQYF. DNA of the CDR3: TGTGCCAGCAGTGACTCGCAGGGCACAGATACGCAGTATTTT.

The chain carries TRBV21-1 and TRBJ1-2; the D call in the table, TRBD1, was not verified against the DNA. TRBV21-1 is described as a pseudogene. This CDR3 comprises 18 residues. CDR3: CASSKGSPGTVANYGYTF. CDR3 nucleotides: TGTGCCAGCAGCAAAGGTTCGCCCGGGACAGTAGCTAACTATGGCTACACCTTC.

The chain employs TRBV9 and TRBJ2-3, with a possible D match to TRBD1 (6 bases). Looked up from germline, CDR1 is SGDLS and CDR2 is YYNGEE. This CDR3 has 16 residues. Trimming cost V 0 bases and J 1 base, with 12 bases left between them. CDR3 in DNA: TGTGCCAGCAGCGTAGTTGGGGGCGCGGGCACAGATACGCAGTATTTT. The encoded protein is CASSVVGGAGTDTQYF.

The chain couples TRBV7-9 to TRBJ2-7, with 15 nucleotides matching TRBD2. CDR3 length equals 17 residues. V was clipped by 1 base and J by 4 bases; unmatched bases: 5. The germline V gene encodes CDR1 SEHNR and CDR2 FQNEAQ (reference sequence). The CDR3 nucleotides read TGTGCCAGCAGCTTAGATCGGACTAGCGGGGGGGGTTACGAGCAGTACTTC. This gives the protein CASSLDRTSGGGYEQYF.

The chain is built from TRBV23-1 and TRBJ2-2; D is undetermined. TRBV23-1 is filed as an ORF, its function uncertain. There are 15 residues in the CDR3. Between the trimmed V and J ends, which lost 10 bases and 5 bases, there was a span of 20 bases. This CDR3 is CAIVYLFRGTGELFF. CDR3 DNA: TGCGCCATCGTCTACCTTTTTCGTGGAACCGGGGAGCTGTTTTTT.

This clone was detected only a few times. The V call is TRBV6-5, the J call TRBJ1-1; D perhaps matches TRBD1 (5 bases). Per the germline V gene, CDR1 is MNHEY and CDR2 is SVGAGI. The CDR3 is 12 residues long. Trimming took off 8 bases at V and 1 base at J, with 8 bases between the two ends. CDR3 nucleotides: TGTGCCAGCGGAGGGGCGAACACTGAAGCTTTCTTT. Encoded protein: CASGGANTEAFF.

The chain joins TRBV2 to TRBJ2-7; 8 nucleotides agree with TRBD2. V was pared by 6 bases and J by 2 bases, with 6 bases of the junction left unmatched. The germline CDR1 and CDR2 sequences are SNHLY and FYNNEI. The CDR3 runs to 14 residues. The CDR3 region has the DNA TGTGCCAGCAGGCCTAGCGGGCTACCCTACGAGCAGTACTTC. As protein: CASRPSGLPYEQYF.

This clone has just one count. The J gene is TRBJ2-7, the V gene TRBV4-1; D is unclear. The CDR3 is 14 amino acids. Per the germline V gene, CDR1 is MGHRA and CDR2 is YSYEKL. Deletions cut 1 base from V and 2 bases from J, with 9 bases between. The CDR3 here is CASSQGPLPYEQYF. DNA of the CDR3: TGCGCCAGCAGCCAAGGGCCTTTACCCTACGAGCAGTACTTC.

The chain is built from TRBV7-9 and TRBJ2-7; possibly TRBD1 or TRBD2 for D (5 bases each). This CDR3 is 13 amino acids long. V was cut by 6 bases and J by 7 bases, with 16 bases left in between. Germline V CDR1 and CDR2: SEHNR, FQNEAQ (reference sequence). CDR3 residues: CASRRGATVEQYF. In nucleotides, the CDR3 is TGTGCCAGCAGACGAGGGGCGACGGTGGAGCAGTACTTC.

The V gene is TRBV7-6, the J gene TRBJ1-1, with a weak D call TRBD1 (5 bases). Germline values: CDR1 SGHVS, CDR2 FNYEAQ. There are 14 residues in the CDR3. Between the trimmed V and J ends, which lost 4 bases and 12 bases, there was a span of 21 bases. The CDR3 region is CASSSLPGGVATFF. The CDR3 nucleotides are TGTGCCAGCAGCTCCCTACCCGGAGGGGTGGCAACTTTCTTT.

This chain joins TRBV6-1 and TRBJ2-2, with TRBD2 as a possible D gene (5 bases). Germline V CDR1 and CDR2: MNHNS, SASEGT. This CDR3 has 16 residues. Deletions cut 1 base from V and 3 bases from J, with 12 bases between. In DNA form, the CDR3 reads TGTGCCAGCAGTGAAGTAGAGGGCTCATACACCGGGGAGCTGTTTTTT. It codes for CASSEVEGSYTGELFF.

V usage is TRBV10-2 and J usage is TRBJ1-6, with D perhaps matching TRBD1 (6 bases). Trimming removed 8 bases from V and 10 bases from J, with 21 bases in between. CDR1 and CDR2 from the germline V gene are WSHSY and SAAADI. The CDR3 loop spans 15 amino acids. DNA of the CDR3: TGCGCCAGCGCTCCCGACCCGGGGGCTCGGTCACCCCTCCACTTT. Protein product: CASAPDPGARSPLHF.

The CDR3 reads CASSALTGGLTDTQYF. The CDR3 coding sequence is TGTGCCAGTAGTGCCCTAACAGGGGGCCTGACAGATACGCAGTATTTT. V is TRBV19 and J is TRBJ2-3, with TRBD1 matching over 9 bases. V trimming: 5 bases; J trimming: 3 bases; junction bases outside the gene matches: 9. CDR3 length equals 16 residues. Germline loops: CDR1 LNHDA, CDR2 SQIVND (reference sequence).

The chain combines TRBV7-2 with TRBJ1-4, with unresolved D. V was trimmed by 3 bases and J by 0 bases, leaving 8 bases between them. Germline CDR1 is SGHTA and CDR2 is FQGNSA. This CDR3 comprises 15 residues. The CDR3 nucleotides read TGTGCCAGCAGCTTGACGCCGGCAACTAATGAAAAACTGTTTTTT. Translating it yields CASSLTPATNEKLFF. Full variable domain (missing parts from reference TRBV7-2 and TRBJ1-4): GAGVSQSPSNKVTEKGKDVELRCDPISGHTALYWYRQSLGQGLEFLIYFQGNSAPDKSGLPSDRFSAERTGGSVSTLTIQRTQQEDSAVYLCASSLTPATNEKLFFGSGTQLSVL.

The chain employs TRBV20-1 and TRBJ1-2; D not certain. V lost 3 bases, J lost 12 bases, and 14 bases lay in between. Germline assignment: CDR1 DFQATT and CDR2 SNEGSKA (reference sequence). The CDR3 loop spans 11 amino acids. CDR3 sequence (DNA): TGCAGTGCTAGCCTTGGGCCGAGGAACACCTTC. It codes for CSASLGPRNTF.

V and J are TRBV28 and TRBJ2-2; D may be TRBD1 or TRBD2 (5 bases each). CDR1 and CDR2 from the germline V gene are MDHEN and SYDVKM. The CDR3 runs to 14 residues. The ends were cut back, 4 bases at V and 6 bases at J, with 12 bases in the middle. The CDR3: CASSYAGAPGELFF. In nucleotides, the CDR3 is TGTGCCAGCAGTTACGCCGGGGCTCCCGGGGAGCTGTTTTTT.

The CDR3: CASRGDSLFTEAFF. For the CDR3, the DNA is TGTGCCAGTAGGGGGGACAGTCTGTTCACTGAAGCTTTCTTT. The rearrangement links TRBV19 to TRBJ1-1, with 7 bases fitting TRBD1. Per germline, CDR1 LNHDA and CDR2 SQIVND (reference sequence). This CDR3 is 14 amino acids long. The trim removed 6 bases at V and 4 bases at J, leaving 8 bases unmatched.

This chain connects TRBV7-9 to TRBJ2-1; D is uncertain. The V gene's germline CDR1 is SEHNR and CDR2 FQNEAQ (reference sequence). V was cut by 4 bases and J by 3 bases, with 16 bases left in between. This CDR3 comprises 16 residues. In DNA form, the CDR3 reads TGTGCCAGCAGCTCAGCTCGCTCCCGGTACTACAATGAGCAGTTCTTC. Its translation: CASSSARSRYYNEQFF.

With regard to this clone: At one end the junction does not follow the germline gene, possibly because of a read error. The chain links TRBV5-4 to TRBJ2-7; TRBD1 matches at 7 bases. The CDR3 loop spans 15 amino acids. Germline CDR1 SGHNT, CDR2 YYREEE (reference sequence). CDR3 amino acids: CASRLAPGQYNEQYF. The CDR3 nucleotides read TGTGCCAGCAGGTTGGCGCCGGGACAGTATAACGAGCAGTACTTC.

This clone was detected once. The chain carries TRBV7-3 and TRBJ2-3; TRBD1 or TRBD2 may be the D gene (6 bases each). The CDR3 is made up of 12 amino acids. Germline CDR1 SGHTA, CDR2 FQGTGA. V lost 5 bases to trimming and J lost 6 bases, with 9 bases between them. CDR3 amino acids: CASSEGGDTQYF. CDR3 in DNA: TGTGCCAGCAGCGAAGGGGGGGATACGCAGTATTTT.

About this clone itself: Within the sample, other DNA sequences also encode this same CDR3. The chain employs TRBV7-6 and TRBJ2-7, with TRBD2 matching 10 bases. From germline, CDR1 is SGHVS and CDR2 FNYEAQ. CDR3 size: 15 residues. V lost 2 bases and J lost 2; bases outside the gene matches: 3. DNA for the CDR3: TGTGCCAGCAGCTTACTAGCGGGGGAGACCTACGAGCAGTACTTC. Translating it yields CASSLLAGETYEQYF.

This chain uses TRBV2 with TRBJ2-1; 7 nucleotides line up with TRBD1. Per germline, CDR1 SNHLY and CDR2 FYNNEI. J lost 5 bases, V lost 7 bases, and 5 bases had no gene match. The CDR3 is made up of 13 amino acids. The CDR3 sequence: CASNPGGNNEQFF. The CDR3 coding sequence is TGTGCCAGCAATCCAGGGGGTAACAATGAGCAGTTCTTC.

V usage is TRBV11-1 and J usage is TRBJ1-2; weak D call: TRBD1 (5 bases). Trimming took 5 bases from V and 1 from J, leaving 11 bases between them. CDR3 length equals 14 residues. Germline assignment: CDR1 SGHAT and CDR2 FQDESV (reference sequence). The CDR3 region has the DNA TGTGCCAGCAGCCCTAGGAGGGGTAACTATGGCTACACCTTC. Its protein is CASSPRRGNYGYTF.